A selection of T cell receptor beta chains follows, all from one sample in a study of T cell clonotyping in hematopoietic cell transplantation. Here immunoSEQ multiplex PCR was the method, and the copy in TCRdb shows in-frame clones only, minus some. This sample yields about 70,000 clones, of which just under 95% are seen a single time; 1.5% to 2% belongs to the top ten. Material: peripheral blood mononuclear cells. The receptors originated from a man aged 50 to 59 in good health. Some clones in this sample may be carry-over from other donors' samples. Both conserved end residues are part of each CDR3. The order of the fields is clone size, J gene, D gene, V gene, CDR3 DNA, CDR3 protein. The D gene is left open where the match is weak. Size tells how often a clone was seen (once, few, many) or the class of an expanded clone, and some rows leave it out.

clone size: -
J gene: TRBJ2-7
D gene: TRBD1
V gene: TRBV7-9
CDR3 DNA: TGTGCCAGCAGCTCTGGGACAGGGGGAGCCTACGAGCAGTACTTC
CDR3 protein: CASSSGTGGAYEQYF

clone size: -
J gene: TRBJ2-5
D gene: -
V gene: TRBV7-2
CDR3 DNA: TGTGCCAGCAGCTTAGTATGGGGCGAGTGGCAAGAGACCCAGTACTTC
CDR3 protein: CASSLVWGEWQETQYF

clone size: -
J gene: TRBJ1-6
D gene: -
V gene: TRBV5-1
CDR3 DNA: TGCGCCAGCAGCTTGGCCCGGGGGAGTAATTCACCCCTCCACTTT
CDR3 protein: CASSLARGSNSPLHF

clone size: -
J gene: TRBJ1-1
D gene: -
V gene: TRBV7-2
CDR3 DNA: TGTGCCAGCAGCTTAACCCCCGGACAGCGCGCTTTCTTT
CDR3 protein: CASSLTPGQRAFF

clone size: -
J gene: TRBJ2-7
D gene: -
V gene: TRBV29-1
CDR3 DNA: TGCAGCGTTGAAGATGTCAGGGGTACCTACGAGCAGTACTTC
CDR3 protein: CSVEDVRGTYEQYF

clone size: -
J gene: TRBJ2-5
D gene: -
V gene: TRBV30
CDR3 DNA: TGTGCCTGGAGTGTAGGCGTCTCAACCCAAGAGACCCAGTACTTC
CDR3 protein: CAWSVGVSTQETQYF

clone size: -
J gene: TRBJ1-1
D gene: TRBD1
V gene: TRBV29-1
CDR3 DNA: TGCAGCGTTGAAGGTTTACAGGGGGCAGGGGCTGAAGCTTTCTTT
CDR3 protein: CSVEGLQGAGAEAFF

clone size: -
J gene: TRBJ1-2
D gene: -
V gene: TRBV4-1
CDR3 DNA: TGCGCCAGCAGCCCACTGGGTGCTCAGACCAAGGGTGGCTACACCTTC
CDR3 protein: CASSPLGAQTKGGYTF

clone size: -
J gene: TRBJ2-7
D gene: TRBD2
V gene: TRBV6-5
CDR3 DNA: TGTGCCAGCAGTTACTCGTACGAGCGGGAGGCTAACGAGCAGTACTTC
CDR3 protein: CASSYSYEREANEQYF

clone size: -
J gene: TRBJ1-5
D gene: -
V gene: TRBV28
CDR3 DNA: TGTGCCAGCAACAGGCGCAATCAGCCCCAGCATTTT
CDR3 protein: CASNRRNQPQHF

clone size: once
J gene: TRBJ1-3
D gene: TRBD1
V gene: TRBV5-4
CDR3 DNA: TGTGCCAGCAGCACCGGGACAGGGGCTGGAAACACCATATATTTT
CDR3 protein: CASSTGTGAGNTIYF

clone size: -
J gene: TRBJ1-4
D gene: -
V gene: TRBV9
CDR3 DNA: TGTGCCAGCAGCCCCCAAATGAGAGGGGGTGGAACTAATGAAAAACTGTTTTTT
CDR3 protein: CASSPQMRGGGTNEKLFF

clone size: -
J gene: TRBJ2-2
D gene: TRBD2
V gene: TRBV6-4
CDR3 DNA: TGTGCCAGCAGGACTAGCGGGAGCACCGGGGAGCTGTTTTTT
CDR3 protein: CASRTSGSTGELFF

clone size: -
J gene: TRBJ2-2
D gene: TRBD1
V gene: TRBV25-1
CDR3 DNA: TGTGCCAGCAGGAGGGGACAGATTACCGGGGAGCTGTTTTTT
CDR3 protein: CASRRGQITGELFF

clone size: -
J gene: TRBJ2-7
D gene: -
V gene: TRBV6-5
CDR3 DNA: TGTGCCAGCAGTTTAAAAGATACAGCTTTGGCCTACGAGCAGTACTTC
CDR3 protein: CASSLKDTALAYEQYF

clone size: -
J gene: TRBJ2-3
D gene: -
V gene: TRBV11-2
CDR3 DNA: TGTGCCAGCAGCTCCCTTAGGACTACCGTGGCAGATACGCAGTATTTT
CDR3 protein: CASSSLRTTVADTQYF

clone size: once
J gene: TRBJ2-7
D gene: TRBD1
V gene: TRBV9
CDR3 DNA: TGTGCCAGCAGCGTAGCACCGGACAGGGGATTATACGAGCAGTACTTC
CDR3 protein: CASSVAPDRGLYEQYF

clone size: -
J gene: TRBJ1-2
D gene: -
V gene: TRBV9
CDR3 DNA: TGTGCCAGCAGCGTAGGGTCGGAGGGCTACACCTTC
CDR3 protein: CASSVGSEGYTF

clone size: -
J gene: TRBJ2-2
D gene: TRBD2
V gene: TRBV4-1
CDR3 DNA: TGCGCCAGCAGCAGACTAGCGGGAGTGGAGGAGCTGTTTTTT
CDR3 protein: CASSRLAGVEELFF

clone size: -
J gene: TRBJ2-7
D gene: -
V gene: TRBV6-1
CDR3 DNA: TGTGCCAGCAGTGAAGATGTGATTATGGGATACGAGCAGTACTTC
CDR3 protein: CASSEDVIMGYEQYF

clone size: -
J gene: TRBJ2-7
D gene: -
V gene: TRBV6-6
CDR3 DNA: TGTGCCAGCAGTTACTCCGGGACGCCCGACTACGAGCAGTACTTC
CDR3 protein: CASSYSGTPDYEQYF

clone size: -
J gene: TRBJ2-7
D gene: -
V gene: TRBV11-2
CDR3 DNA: TGTGCCAGCAGCCAGGACGGCTACGAGCAGTACTTC
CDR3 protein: CASSQDGYEQYF

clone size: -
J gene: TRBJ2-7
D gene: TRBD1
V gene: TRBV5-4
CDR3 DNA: TGTGCCAGCAGGAAGGGACAGGGGTCCCACGAGCAGTACTTC
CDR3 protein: CASRKGQGSHEQYF

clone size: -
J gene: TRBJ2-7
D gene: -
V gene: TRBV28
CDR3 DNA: TGTGCCAGCAGCCCCGGGGAACCCTACGAGCAGTACTTC
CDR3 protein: CASSPGEPYEQYF

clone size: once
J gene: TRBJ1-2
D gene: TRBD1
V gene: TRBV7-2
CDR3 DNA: TGTGCCAGCAGCGCGGGACAGAACTATGGCTACACCTTC
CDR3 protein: CASSAGQNYGYTF

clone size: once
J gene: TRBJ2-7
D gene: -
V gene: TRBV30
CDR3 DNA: TGTGCCTGGAGTGTCAAAGTGGGAGTCCACCACGAGCAGTACTTC
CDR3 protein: CAWSVKVGVHHEQYF

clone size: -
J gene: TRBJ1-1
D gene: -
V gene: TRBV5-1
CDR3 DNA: TGCGCCAGCAGCTTGGAGGGGTGGACTGAAGCTTTCTTT
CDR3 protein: CASSLEGWTEAFF

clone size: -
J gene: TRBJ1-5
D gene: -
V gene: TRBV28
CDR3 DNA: TGTGCCAGCACAGGGAATGGAGATCAGCCCCAGCATTTT
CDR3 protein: CASTGNGDQPQHF

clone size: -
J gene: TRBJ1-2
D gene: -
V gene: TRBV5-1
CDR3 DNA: TGCGCCAGCAGCTTGGGGGTGGACAGCCCCTCCGGCTACACCTTC
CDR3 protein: CASSLGVDSPSGYTF

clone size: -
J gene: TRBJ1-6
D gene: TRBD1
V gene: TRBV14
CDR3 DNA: TGTGCCAGCAGCCTACAAGGGGGCCCCTATAATTCACCCCTCCACTTT
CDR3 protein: CASSLQGGPYNSPLHF

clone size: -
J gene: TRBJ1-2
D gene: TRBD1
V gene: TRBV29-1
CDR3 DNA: TGCAGCGTAGGAGGACAGGGGGCCCTGTATGGCTACACCTTC
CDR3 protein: CSVGGQGALYGYTF

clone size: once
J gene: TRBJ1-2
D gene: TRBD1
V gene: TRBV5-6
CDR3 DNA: TGTGCCAGCAGCTTACTAGGGGGCTTCGGCTATGGCTACACCTTC
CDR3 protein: CASSLLGGFGYGYTF

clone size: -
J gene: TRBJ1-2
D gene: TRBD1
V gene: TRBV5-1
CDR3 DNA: TGCGCCAGCAGCTTGACCGGGACAGGGAGTGTGAACTATGGCTACACCTTC
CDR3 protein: CASSLTGTGSVNYGYTF

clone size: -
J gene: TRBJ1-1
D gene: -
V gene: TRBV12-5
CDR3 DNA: TGTGCTAGTGAGCTCGAGGAGAACACTGAAGCTTTCTTT
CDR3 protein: CASELEENTEAFF

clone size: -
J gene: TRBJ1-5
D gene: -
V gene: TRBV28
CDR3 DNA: TGTGCCAGCAGTTTGCGGCAGGGGCGGTATCAGCCCCAGCATTTT
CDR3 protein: CASSLRQGRYQPQHF

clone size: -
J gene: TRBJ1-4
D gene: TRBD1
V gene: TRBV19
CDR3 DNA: TGTGCCACCTCTTGGGGACAGTTAAATGAAAAACTGTTTTTT
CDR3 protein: CATSWGQLNEKLFF

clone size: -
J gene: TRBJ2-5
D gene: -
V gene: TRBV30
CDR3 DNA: TGTGCCTGGAGTACTAACTACCAAGAGACCCAGTACTTC
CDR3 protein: CAWSTNYQETQYF

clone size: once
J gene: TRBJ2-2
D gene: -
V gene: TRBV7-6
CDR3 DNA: TGTGCCAGCAGCTTATCAGGACAGAGGACCGGGGAGCTGTTTTTT
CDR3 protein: CASSLSGQRTGELFF

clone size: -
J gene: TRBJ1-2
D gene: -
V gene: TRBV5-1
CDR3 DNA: TGCGCCAGCGAAGGGGGTAATGGCTACACCTTC
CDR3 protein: CASEGGNGYTF

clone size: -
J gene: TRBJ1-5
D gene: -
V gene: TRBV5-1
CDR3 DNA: TGCGCCAGCAGCTTGGGACAGAATAGCAATCAGCCCCAGCATTTT
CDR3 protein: CASSLGQNSNQPQHF

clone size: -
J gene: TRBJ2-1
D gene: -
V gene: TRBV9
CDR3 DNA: TGTGCCAGCAGCGTAGGAGGAAACGGCTACAATGAGCAGTTCTTC
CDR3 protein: CASSVGGNGYNEQFF

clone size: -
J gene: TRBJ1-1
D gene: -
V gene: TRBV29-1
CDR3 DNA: TGCAGCGTTGGTAGGGCTTTCTTT
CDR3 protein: CSVGRAFF

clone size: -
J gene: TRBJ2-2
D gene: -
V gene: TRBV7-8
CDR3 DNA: TGTGCCAGCAGCTTAGCGCCGGTTGTGCTCGCCGGGGAGCTGTTTTTT
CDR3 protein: CASSLAPVVLAGELFF

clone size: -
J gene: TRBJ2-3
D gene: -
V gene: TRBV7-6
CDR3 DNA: TGTGCCAGCAGCTTAATGAGTGGTCCAGATACGCAGTATTTT
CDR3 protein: CASSLMSGPDTQYF

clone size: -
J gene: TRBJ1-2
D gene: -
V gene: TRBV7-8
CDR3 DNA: TGTGCCAGCAGCCGAGAAAGAATTGTGAAGAACTATGGCTACACCTTC
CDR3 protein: CASSRERIVKNYGYTF

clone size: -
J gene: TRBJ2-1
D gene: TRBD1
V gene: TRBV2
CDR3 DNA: TGTGCCAGCAGGGGACCCTTCATGACAGGGGACCCATACAATGAGCAGTTCTTC
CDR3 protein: CASRGPFMTGDPYNEQFF

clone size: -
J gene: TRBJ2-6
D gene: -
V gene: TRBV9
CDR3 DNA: TGTGCCAGCACAAGGGAGCCTGGGGCCAACGTCCTGACTTTC
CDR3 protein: CASTREPGANVLTF

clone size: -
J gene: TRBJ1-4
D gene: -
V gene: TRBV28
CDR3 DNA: TGTGCCAGCAGTTTGGGAGGGGCTAATGAAAAACTGTTTTTT
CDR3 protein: CASSLGGANEKLFF

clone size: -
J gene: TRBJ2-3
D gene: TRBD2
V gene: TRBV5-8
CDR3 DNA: TGTGCCAGCAGCTCTCGGGAGGCTGATACGCAGTATTTT
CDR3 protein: CASSSREADTQYF

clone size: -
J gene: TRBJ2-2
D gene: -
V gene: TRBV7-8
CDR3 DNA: TGTGCCAGCAGCTTAGACACCGGGGAGCTGTTTTTT
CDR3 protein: CASSLDTGELFF

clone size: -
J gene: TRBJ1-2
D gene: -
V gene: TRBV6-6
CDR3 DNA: TGTGCCAGCAGGGAGGATCGGGGCTACACCTTC
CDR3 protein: CASREDRGYTF

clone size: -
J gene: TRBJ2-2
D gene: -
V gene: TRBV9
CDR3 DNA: TGTGCCAGCAGCGTAAAAGGGTCCGGGGAGCTGTTTTTT
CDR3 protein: CASSVKGSGELFF

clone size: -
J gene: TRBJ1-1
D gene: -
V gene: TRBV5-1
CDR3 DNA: TGCGCCAGCAGCTACCTTCCGGATATGGGTTCGGTCACTGAAGCTTTCTTT
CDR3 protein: CASSYLPDMGSVTEAFF

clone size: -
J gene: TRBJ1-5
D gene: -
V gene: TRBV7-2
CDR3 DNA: TGTGCCAGCAGCCACCGGTCCGGCAGGGGTAGCAATCAGCCCCAGCATTTT
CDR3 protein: CASSHRSGRGSNQPQHF

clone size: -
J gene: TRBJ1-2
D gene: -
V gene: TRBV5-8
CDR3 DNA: TGTGCCAGCAGCTTGCGAAGAGGGGACTATGGCTACACCTTC
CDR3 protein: CASSLRRGDYGYTF

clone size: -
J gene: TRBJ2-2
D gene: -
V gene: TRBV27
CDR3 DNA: TGTGCCAGCAGTCCAAGGTACACCGGGGAGCTGTTTTTT
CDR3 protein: CASSPRYTGELFF

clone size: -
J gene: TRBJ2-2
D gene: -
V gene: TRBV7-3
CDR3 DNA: TGTGCCAGCAGCTTAACGTTAAGCACCGGGGAGCTGTTTTTT
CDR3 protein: CASSLTLSTGELFF

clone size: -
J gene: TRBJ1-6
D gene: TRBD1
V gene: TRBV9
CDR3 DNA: TGTGCCAGCAGCCAGGGGGGGGAGTCAGGAAATTCACCCCTCCACTTT
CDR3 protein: CASSQGGESGNSPLHF

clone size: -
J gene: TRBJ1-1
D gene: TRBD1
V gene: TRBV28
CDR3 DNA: TGTGCCACCCGACAGGGTACCCCTGAAGCTTTCTTT
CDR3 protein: CATRQGTPEAFF